The 18 T cell receptor beta chains reported below all come from one sample, sequenced in a study of cytomegalovirus exposure and HLA in healthy donors. Profiling relied on immunoSEQ multiplex PCR, and the TCRdb table lists in-frame clones only, not all of them. The sample shows some 56,000 clones, around 93% of them seen only once. Sequenced: PBMCs. Source of these receptors: a woman between 18 and 30 years old in good health and CMV-seropositive.

The chain couples TRBV7-2 to TRBJ2-5; weak D call: TRBD2 (6 bases). This CDR3 contains 13 residues. Trimming took 3 bases from V and 4 from J, leaving 9 bases between them. Germline CDR1 reads SGHTA; CDR2 reads FQGNSA. The CDR3 protein is CASSFGTPETQYF. CDR3 DNA sequence: TGTGCCAGCAGCTTCGGGACTCCAGAGACCCAGTACTTC.

This sequence joins TRBV7-2 and TRBJ2-5, with TRBD2 identical over 9 bases. Germline CDR1 SGHTA, CDR2 FQGNSA. The CDR3 runs 15 residues. Trimming cost V 5 bases and J 10 bases; bases outside gene matches: 14. Here the CDR3 reads CASSKAGGPVKSQYF. The CDR3 DNA sequence: TGTGCCAGCAGCAAAGCGGGGGGCCCAGTTAAGAGCCAGTACTTC. The variable domain in full, with the rest retrieved from reference TRBV7-2 and TRBJ2-5, is GAGVSQSPSNKVTEKGKDVELRCDPISGHTALYWYRQSLGQGLEFLIYFQGNSAPDKSGLPSDRFSAERTGGSVSTLTIQRTQQEDSAVYLCASSKAGGPVKSQYFGPGTRLLVL.

V gene TRBV29-1 combines with J gene TRBJ2-7; 7 nucleotides line up with TRBD1. Germline V CDR1 and CDR2: SQVTM, ANQGSEA. Trimming removed 5 bases from V and 2 bases from J; junction bases left unmatched: 6. This CDR3 is built from 13 residues. CDR3: CSVLHTGAYEQYF. DNA of the CDR3: TGCAGCGTTCTACATACAGGGGCCTACGAGCAGTACTTC.

This chain joins TRBV18 and TRBJ1-2; no firm D call. Germline CDR1 reads KGHSH; CDR2 reads LQKENI. V was pared by 6 bases and J by 3 bases, with 11 bases between. The CDR3 has 13 residues. The CDR3 coding sequence is TGTGCCAGCTCCCCAGCTTCAGACTATGGCTACACCTTC. Its protein is CASSPASDYGYTF. Based on the CDR3 plus reference TRBV18 and TRBJ1-2, the full variable domain is NAGVMQNPRHLVRRRGQEARLRCSPMKGHSHVYWYRQLPEEGLKFMVYLQKENIIDESGMPKERFSAEFPKEGPSILRIQQVVRGDSAAYFCASSPASDYGYTFGSGTRLTVV.

This chain joins TRBV7-2 and TRBJ1-6; D may be TRBD1 (6 bases). V shed 5 bases and J shed 9 bases, with 17 bases lying between them. The CDR3 consists of 15 residues. Germline CDR1 SGHTA, CDR2 FQGNSA. As DNA, the CDR3 is TGTGCCAGCAGCACACAACAGGGCTCTAGTTCACCCCTCCACTTT. Its protein is CASSTQQGSSSPLHF.

This clone has just one count. This sequence joins TRBV6-6 and TRBJ2-1; D remains ambiguous. Germline CDR1 and CDR2: MNHNY and SVGAGI (reference sequence). This CDR3 is built from 14 residues. V lost 4 bases and J 4 bases, leaving 11 bases between the germline ends. This chain's CDR3 is CASSSVSSYNEQFF. In DNA, the CDR3 is TGTGCCAGCAGTTCCGTCTCTAGTTACAATGAGCAGTTCTTC.

This clone was counted a single time. The same CDR3 is also encoded by other DNA sequences in this sample. V is TRBV5-4 and J is TRBJ2-7; TRBD1 matches 8 bases. Germline CDR1 is SGHNT and CDR2 is YYREEE (reference sequence). The CDR3 length is 14 residues. The junction had 2 bases not matched to a gene; V was cut back by 2 bases and J by 1 base. The CDR3 DNA sequence: TGTGCCAGCAGCTTTGGACAGGGATCCTACGAGCAGTACTTC. Amino acid sequence: CASSFGQGSYEQYF.

J is TRBJ2-7 and V is TRBV4-3; 7 bases line up with TRBD1. The CDR3 loop spans 17 amino acids. The germline V gene encodes CDR1 LGHNA and CDR2 YSLEER. V lost 0 bases, J lost 5 bases, and 13 bases stayed unmatched. CDR3 region: CASSQDHYAGGTDEQYF. For the CDR3, the DNA is TGCGCCAGCAGCCAAGATCATTACGCAGGGGGAACGGACGAGCAGTACTTC.

The chain has TRBV6-6 and TRBJ2-5; maybe TRBD2 (6 bases). V was shortened by 6 bases and J by 3 bases, with 11 bases between the two germline ends. The CDR3 totals 13 residues. Germline V gene sequence: CDR1 MNHNY, CDR2 SVGAGI (reference sequence). CDR3: CASRRPGEETQYF. In DNA form, the CDR3 reads TGTGCCAGCAGACGTCCGGGGGAAGAGACCCAGTACTTC.

This clone was counted a single time. This sequence joins TRBV5-1 and TRBJ2-3; 10 nucleotides agree with TRBD2. The junction had 4 bases not matched to a gene; V was cut back by 0 bases and J by 6 bases. Per the germline V gene, CDR1 is SGHRS and CDR2 is YFSETQ. This CDR3 is built from 15 residues. CDR3 residues: CASSLGPSGGDTQYF. Written as DNA, the CDR3 is TGCGCCAGCAGCTTGGGGCCTAGCGGGGGTGATACGCAGTATTTT.

The count of this clone is one. V is TRBV15 and J is TRBJ2-7, with 8 positions matching TRBD2. The V gene's germline CDR1 is LNHNV and CDR2 YYDKDF (reference sequence). The CDR3 is 14 residues long. The trim removed 5 bases at V and 0 bases at J, leaving 3 bases unmatched. CDR3 in DNA: TGTGCCACCAGCGCAGGACTAGCCTCCTACGAGCAGTACTTC. This gives the protein CATSAGLASYEQYF.

The V call is TRBV6-1, the J call TRBJ1-2; D unresolved. CDR1 MNHNS and CDR2 SASEGT come from the germline V gene. CDR3 length: 14 residues. Trimming pared 5 bases from V and 4 bases from J, leaving 14 bases between. The CDR3 reads CASSFDTRSYGYTF. DNA of the CDR3: TGTGCCAGCAGTTTCGACACGCGTAGCTATGGCTACACCTTC.

The chain carries TRBV2 and TRBJ2-4, with D maybe TRBD2 (8 bases). CDR3 size: 13 residues. Germline loops: CDR1 SNHLY, CDR2 FYNNEI. CDR3 in amino acids: CASGGDSPNIQYF. CDR3 DNA sequence: TGTGCTTCGGGAGGGGACAGCCCAAACATTCAGTACTTC.

The chain recombines TRBV7-9 with TRBJ2-3; TRBD1 is a possible D gene (5 bases). The CDR3 spans 14 residues. Per germline, CDR1 SEHNR and CDR2 FQNEAQ (reference sequence). V was shortened by 2 bases and J by 3 bases, with 9 bases between the two germline ends. CDR3 DNA: TGTGCCAGCAGCTTATCTCAGGGAACAGATACGCAGTATTTT. It translates to CASSLSQGTDTQYF.

In DNA form, the CDR3 reads TGTGCCAGCAGCTTGGTGCCTAGCCTCAGGTTCTTC. This sequence encodes CASSLVPSLRFF. The chain links TRBV5-8 to TRBJ2-1; a possible D gene is TRBD2 (5 bases). Trimming removed 0 bases at V and 15 bases at J, with 13 bases between. Germline assignment: CDR1 SGHTS and CDR2 YDEGEE. This CDR3 has 12 residues.

The V and J genes are TRBV5-4 and TRBJ2-7; maybe TRBD2 (5 bases). The germline V gene has CDR1 SGHNT and CDR2 YYREEE (reference sequence). The CDR3 length is 14 residues. Trimming removed 3 bases from V and 2 bases from J, with 12 bases in between. The CDR3 reads CASSSSGSPYEQYF. The CDR3 nucleotides read TGTGCCAGCAGCTCATCGGGGAGTCCCTACGAGCAGTACTTC.

J is TRBJ2-7 and V is TRBV9; 14 bases map to TRBD2. Trimming took 4 bases from V and 7 from J; bases not matched to a gene: 4. The CDR3 loop spans 14 amino acids. The germline gives CDR1 SGDLS, CDR2 YYNGEE. CDR3 residues: CASSLGLAGGEQYF. CDR3 nucleotide sequence: TGTGCCAGCAGCCTCGGACTAGCGGGGGGAGAGCAGTACTTC.

The V call is TRBV9, the J call TRBJ1-4; D not certain. Germline V lookup: CDR1 SGDLS, CDR2 YYNGEE. V was clipped by 0 bases and J by 7 bases, with 13 bases between them. The CDR3 is 15 amino acids. DNA for the CDR3: TGTGCCAGCAGCGTAGGTGGTGAGAGTGGTGAAAAACTGTTTTTT. Translation: CASSVGGESGEKLFF.